The 7 T cell receptor beta chains below come from one sample, sequenced in a study of radiation and T cells in renal cell carcinoma. The treatment here: 15 Gy SBRT to primary tumor, nephrectomy 4 weeks later. Measured with immunoSEQ multiplex PCR; TCRdb has only the in-frame clones, and not every one. Here the sample spans about 20,000 clones, more than 40% being singletons. This material consisted of tumor tissue, taken from a patient whose treatment included radiotherapy and nephrectomy. These receptors were obtained from a woman between 45 and 65 years old with renal cell carcinoma.

The J gene is TRBJ1-5, the V gene TRBV6-5; maybe TRBD1 (6 bases). Trimming stripped 5 bases from V and 6 bases from J, with 11 bases between. CDR1 is MNHEY and CDR2 is SVGAGI in the germline V gene. CDR3 length: 13 amino acids. This CDR3 is CASSRGRGQPQHF. For the CDR3, the DNA is TGTGCCAGCAGTAGGGGCAGGGGTCAGCCCCAGCATTTT.

This clone was counted between two and nine times. The chain carries TRBV30 and TRBJ1-3; D unclear. CDR3 length: 15 amino acids. Germline CDR1 is GTSNPN and CDR2 is SVGIG (reference sequence). V shed 4 bases and J shed 0 bases, with 13 bases lying between them. CDR3 region: CAWKRLSFSGNTIYF. For the CDR3, the DNA is TGTGCCTGGAAACGACTCTCTTTCTCTGGAAACACCATATATTTT.

V usage is TRBV9 and J usage is TRBJ1-1; a weak D match, TRBD1 (5 bases). V was trimmed by 4 bases and J by 1 base, leaving 14 bases between them. There are 15 residues in the CDR3. Germline CDR1 reads SGDLS; CDR2 reads YYNGEE. The CDR3 loop reads CASSQRGNQNTEAFF. The DNA of the CDR3 is TGTGCCAGCAGCCAGAGGGGCAACCAGAACACTGAAGCTTTCTTT.

This clone appeared a few times. The gene calls are TRBV19 and TRBJ1-5, with D tentatively TRBD1 (6 bases). The ends were cut back, 6 bases at V and 0 bases at J, with 12 bases in the middle. Germline-derived CDR1 and CDR2 are LNHDA and SQIVND (reference sequence). The CDR3 has 15 residues. CDR3 coding DNA: TGTGCCAGTAGCCCGGACAGTTATAGCAATCAGCCCCAGCATTTT. Its protein product is CASSPDSYSNQPQHF.

The V and J genes are TRBV2 and TRBJ1-1, with D possibly TRBD1 on 6 matching bases. CDR3 length equals 16 residues. The ends were cut back, 4 bases at V and 3 bases at J, with 18 bases in the middle. Per the germline V gene, CDR1 is SNHLY and CDR2 is FYNNEI. CDR3 coding DNA: TGTGCCAGCAGTGCGGACAGTTTGAGTTGGGACACTGAAGCTTTCTTT. This codes for CASSADSLSWDTEAFF.

In this sample, this clone turned up a few times. V gene TRBV5-5 combines with J gene TRBJ1-2; TRBD1 matches at 7 bases. Germline CDR1 and CDR2: SGHKS and YYEKEE (reference sequence). The CDR3 is 15 amino acids. V gave up 4 bases and J gave up 4 bases; unmatched junction bases: 10. This chain's CDR3 is CASSPLQGTVYGYTF. The CDR3 bases are TGTGCCAGCAGCCCGCTACAGGGGACCGTCTATGGCTACACCTTC.

The chain is built from TRBV19 and TRBJ1-2, with D perhaps TRBD1 (6 bases). The germline V gene has CDR1 LNHDA and CDR2 SQIVND (reference sequence). Trimming cost V 0 bases and J 8 bases, with 13 bases left between them. The CDR3 extends over 14 amino acids. The CDR3 protein is CASSIEGGRSGYTF. CDR3 in DNA: TGTGCCAGTAGTATAGAAGGGGGGAGGAGCGGCTACACCTTC. Full variable domain (rest looked up from reference TRBV19 and TRBJ1-2): DGGITQSPKYLFRKEGQNVTLSCEQNLNHDAMYWYRQDPGQGLRLIYYSQIVNDFQKGDIAEGYSVSREKKESFPLTVTSAQKNPTAFYLCASSIEGGRSGYTFGSGTRLTVV.